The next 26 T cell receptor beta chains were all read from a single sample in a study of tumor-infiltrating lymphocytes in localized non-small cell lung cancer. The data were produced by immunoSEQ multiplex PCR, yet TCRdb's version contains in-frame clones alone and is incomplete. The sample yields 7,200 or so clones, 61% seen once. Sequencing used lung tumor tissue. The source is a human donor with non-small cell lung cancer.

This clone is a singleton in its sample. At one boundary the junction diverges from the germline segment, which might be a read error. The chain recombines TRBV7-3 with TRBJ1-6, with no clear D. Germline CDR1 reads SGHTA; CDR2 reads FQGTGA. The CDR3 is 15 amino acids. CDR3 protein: CASSQGTDGNSPLHF. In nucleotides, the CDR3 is TGCGCCAGCAGCCAAGGCACGGACGGGAATTCACCCCTCCACTTT. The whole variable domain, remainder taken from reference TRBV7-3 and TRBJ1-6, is GAGVSQTPSNKVTEKGKYVELRCDPISGHTALYWYRQSLGQGPEFLIYFQGTGAADDSGLPNDRFFAVRPEGSVSTLKIQRTERGDSAVYLCASSQGTDGNSPLHFGNGTRLTVT.

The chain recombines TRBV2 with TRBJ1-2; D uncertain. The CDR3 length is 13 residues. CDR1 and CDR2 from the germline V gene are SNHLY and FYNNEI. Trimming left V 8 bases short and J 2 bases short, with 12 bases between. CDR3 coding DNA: TGTGCCAGCGGACTCTTGTTGAACTATGGCTACACCTTC. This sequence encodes CASGLLLNYGYTF.

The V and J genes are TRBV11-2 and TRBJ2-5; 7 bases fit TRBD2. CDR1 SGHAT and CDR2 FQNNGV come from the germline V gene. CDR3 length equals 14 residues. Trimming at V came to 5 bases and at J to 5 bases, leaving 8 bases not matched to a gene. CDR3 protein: CASSARTSWETQYF. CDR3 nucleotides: TGTGCCAGCAGCGCTCGGACTAGTTGGGAGACCCAGTACTTC.

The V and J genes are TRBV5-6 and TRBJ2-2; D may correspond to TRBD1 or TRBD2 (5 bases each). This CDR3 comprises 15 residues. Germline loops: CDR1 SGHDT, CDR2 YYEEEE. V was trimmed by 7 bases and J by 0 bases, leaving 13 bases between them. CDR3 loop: CASQHGAANTGELFF. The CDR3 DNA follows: TGTGCCAGCCAACACGGGGCGGCGAACACCGGGGAGCTGTTTTTT.

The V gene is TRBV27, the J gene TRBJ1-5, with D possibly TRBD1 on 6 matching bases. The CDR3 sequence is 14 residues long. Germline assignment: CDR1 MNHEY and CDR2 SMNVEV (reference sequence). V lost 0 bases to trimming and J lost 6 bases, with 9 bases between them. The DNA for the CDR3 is TGTGCCAGCAGTTTATCTGGGGGCAGTCAGCCCCAGCATTTT. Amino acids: CASSLSGGSQPQHF.

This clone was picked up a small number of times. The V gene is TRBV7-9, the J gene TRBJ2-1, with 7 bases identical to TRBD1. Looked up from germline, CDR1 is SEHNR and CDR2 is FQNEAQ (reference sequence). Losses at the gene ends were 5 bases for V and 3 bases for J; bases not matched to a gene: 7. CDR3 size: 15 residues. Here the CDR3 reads CASSPPRDSYNEQFF. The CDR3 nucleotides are TGTGCCAGCAGCCCCCCTAGGGACAGCTACAATGAGCAGTTCTTC.

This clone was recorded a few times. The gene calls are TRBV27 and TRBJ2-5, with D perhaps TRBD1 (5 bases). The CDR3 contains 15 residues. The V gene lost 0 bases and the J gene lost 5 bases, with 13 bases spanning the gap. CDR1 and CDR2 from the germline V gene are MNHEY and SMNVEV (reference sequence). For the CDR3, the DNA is TGTGCCAGCAGTTTATCGAAAGCAGGGCGCGAGACCCAGTACTTC. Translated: CASSLSKAGRETQYF.

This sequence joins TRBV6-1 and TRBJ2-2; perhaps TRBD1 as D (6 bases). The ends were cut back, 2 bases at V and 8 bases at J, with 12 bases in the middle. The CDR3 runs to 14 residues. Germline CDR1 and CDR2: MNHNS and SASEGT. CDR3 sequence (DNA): TGTGCCAGCAGTGAACGGGCAGGGGATGGGGAGCTGTTTTTT. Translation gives CASSERAGDGELFF.

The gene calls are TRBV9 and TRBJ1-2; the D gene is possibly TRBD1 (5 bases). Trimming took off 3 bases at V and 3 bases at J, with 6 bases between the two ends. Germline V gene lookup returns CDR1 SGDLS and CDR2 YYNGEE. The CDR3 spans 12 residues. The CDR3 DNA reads TGTGCCAGCAGCGGAGGGGACTATGGCTACACCTTC. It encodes CASSGGDYGYTF.

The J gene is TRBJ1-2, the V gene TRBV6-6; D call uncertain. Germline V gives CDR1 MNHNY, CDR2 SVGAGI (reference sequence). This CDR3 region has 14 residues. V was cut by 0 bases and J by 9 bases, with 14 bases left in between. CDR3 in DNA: TGTGCCAGCAGTTACTCAGGCGGCTATGGAAGCTACACCTTC. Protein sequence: CASSYSGGYGSYTF.

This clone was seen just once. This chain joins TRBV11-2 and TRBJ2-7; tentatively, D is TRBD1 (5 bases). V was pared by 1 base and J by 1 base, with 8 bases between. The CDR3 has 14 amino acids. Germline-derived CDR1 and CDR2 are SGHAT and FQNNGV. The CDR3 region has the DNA TGTGCCAGCAGCTTAGTTCGGACATCCTACGAGCAGTACTTC. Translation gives CASSLVRTSYEQYF.

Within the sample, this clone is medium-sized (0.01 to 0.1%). CDR3: CASSLLRGYTF. CDR3 DNA sequence: TGTGCCAGCAGTTTATTGAGGGGCTACACCTTC. V gene TRBV28 combines with J gene TRBJ1-2, with D uncertain. The length of the CDR3 is 11 residues. Trimming took off 1 base at V and 8 bases at J, with 5 bases between the two ends. Germline CDR1 and CDR2: MDHEN and SYDVKM.

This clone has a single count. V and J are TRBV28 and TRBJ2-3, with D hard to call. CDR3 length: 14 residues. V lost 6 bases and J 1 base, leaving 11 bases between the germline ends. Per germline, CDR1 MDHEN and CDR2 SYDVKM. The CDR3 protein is CASRGLVGTDTQYF. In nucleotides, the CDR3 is TGTGCCAGCAGGGGATTGGTGGGCACAGATACGCAGTATTTT.

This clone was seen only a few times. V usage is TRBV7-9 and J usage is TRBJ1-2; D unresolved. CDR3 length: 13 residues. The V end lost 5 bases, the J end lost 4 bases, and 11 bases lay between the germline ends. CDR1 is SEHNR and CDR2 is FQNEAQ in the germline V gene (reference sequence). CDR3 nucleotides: TGTGCCAGCAGCGAAACAGAAATCTATGGCTACACCTTC. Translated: CASSETEIYGYTF.

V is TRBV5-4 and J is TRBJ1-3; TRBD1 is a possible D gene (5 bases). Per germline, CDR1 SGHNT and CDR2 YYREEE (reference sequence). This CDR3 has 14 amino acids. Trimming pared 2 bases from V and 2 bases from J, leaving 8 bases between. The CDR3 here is CASSFRGAGNTIYF. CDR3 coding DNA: TGTGCCAGCAGCTTCCGGGGCGCTGGAAACACCATATATTTT.

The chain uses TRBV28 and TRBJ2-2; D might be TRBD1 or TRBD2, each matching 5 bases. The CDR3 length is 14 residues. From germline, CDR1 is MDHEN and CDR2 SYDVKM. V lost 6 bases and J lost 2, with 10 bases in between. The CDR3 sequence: CASRRGLNTGELFF. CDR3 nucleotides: TGTGCCAGCAGGAGGGGCCTAAACACCGGGGAGCTGTTTTTT.

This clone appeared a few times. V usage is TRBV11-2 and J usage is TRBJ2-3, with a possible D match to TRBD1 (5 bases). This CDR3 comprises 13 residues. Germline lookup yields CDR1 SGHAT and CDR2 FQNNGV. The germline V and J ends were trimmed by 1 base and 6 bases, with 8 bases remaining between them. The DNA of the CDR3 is TGTGCCAGCAGCTTAGGTAGGGGTGATACGCAGTATTTT. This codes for CASSLGRGDTQYF.

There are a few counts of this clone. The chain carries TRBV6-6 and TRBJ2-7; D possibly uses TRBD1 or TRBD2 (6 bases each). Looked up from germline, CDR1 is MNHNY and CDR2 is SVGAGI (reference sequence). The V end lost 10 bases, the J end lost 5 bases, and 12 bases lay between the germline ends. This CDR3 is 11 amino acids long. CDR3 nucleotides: TGTGCCACCCTAGGGGGGAACGAGCAGTACTTC. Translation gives CATLGGNEQYF.

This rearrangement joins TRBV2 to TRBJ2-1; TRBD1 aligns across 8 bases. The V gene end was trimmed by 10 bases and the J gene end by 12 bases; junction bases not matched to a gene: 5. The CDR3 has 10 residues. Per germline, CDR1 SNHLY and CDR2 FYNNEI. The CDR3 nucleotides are TGTGCCACCAACAGGGGGAGGCAGTTCTTC. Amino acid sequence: CATNRGRQFF.

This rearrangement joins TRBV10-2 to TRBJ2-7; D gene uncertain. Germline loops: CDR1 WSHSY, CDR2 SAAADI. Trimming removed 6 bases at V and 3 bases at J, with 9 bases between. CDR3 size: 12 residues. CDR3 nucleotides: TGCGCCAGCAGCGAGGACGGCTACGAGCAGTACTTC. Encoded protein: CASSEDGYEQYF.

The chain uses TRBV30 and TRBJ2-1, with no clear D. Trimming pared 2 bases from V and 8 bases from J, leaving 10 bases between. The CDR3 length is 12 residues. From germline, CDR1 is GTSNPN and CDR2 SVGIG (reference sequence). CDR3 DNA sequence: TGTGCCTGGAGTTGGGCTGGGGATGAGCAGTTCTTC. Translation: CAWSWAGDEQFF.

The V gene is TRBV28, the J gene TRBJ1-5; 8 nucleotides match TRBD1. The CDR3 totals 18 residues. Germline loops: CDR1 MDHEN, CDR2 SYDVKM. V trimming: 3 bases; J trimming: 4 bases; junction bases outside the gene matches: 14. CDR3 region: CASSFGGQTGAGNQPQHF. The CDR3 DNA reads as TGTGCCAGCAGTTTTGGGGGTCAGACAGGGGCTGGGAATCAGCCCCAGCATTTT.

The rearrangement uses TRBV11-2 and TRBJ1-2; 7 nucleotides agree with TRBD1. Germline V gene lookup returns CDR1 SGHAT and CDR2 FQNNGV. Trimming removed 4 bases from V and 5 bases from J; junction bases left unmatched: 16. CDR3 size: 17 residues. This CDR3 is CASSSPKAGGGGYGYTF. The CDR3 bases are TGTGCCAGCAGCTCCCCTAAGGCAGGGGGAGGGGGATATGGCTACACCTTC.

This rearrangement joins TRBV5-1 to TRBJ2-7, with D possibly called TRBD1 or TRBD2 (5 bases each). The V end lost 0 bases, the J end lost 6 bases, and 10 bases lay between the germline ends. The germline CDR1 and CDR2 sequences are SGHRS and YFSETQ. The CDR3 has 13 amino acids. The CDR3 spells CASSLEGPLEQYF. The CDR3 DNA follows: TGCGCCAGCAGCTTGGAGGGACCCCTCGAGCAGTACTTC. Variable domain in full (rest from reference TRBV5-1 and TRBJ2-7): KAGVTQTPRYLIKTRGQQVTLSCSPISGHRSVSWYQQTPGQGLQFLFEYFSETQRNKGNFPGRFSGRQFSNSRSEMNVSTLELGDSALYLCASSLEGPLEQYFGPGTRLTVT.

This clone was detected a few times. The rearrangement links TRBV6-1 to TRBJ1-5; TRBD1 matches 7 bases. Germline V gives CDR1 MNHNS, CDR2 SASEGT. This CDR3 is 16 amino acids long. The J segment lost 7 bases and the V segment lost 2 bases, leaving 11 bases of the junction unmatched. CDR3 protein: CASSESSGGGLQPQHF. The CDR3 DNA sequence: TGTGCCAGCAGTGAATCCTCGGGAGGGGGCTTGCAGCCCCAGCATTTT.

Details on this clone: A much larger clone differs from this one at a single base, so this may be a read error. The CDR3 loop is CASSLVPGGETFF. Here the CDR3 DNA reads TGTGCCAGCAGCCTAGTACCCGGGGGTGAAACTTTCTTT. This chain links TRBV11-3 with TRBJ1-1; the D gene is possibly TRBD1 (5 bases). The CDR3 runs 13 residues. CDR1 SGHNT and CDR2 YENEEA come from the germline V gene.